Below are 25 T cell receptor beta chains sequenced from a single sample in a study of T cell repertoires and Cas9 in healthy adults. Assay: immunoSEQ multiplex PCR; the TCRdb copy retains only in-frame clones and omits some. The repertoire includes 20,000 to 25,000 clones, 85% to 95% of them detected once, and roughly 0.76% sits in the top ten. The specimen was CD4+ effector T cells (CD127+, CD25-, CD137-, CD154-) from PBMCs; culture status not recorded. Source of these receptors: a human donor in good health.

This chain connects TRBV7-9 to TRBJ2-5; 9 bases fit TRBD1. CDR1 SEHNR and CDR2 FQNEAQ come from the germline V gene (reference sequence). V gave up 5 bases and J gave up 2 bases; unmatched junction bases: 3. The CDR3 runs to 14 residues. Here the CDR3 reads CASSPGTGQETQYF. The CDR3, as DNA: TGTGCCAGCAGCCCCGGGACAGGGCAAGAGACCCAGTACTTC.

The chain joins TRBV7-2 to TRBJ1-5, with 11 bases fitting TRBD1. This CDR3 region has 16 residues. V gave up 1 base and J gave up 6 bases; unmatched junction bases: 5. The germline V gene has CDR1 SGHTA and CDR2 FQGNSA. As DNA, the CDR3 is TGTGCCAGCAGCTTAGGGACAGGGGGCTTAGGTCAGCCCCAGCATTTT. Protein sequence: CASSLGTGGLGQPQHF.

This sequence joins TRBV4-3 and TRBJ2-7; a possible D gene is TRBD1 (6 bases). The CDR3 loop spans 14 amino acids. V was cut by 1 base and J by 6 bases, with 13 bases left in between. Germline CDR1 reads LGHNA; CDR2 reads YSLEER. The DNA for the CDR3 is TGCGCCAGCAGCCAAGGAAGGACAGTTACCGAGCAGTACTTC. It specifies CASSQGRTVTEQYF.

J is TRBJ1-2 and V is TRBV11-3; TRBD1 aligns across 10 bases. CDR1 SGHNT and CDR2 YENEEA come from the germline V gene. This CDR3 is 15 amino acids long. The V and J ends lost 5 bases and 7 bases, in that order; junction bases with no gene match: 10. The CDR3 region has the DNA TGTGCCAGCAGCGCCTCGGACAGGGGGTATGGTGGCTACACCTTC. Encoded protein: CASSASDRGYGGYTF.

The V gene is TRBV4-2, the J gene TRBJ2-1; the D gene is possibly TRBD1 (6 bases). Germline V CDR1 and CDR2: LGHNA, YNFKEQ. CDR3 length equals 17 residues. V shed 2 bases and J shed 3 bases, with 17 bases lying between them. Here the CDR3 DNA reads TGTGCCAGCAGCCAACCCAACAGGGAAATAATCTACAATGAGCAGTTCTTC. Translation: CASSQPNREIIYNEQFF.

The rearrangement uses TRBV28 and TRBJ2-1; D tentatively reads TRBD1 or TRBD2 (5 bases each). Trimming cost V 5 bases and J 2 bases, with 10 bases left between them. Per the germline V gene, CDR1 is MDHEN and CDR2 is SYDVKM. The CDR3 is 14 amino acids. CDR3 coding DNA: TGTGCCAGCAGTGTCCCGGGACCCTACAATGAGCAGTTCTTC. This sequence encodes CASSVPGPYNEQFF.

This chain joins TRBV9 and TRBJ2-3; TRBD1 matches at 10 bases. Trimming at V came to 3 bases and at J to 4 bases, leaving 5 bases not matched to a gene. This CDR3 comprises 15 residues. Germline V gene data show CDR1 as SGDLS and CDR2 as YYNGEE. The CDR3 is CASSAGGTGADTQYF. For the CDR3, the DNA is TGTGCCAGCAGCGCTGGCGGGACAGGGGCAGATACGCAGTATTTT.

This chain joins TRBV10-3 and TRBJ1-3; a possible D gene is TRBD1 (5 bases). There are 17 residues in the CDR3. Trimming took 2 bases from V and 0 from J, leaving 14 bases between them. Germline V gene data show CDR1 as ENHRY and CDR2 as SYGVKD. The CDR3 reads CAISEPGPGHSGNTIYF. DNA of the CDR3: TGTGCCATCAGTGAGCCGGGCCCGGGGCACTCTGGAAACACCATATATTTT.

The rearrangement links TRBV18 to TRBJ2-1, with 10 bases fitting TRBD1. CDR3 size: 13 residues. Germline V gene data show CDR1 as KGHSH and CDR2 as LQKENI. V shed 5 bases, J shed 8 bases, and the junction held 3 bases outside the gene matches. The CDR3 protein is CASSAGTGDEQFF. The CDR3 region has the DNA TGTGCCAGCTCAGCCGGGACAGGGGATGAGCAGTTCTTC.

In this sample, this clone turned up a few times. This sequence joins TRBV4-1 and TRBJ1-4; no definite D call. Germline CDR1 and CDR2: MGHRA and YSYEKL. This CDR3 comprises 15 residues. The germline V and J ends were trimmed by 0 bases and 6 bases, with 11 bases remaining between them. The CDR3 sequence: CASSQESVGDEKLFF. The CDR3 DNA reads TGCGCCAGCAGCCAAGAATCGGTAGGCGATGAAAAACTGTTTTTT.

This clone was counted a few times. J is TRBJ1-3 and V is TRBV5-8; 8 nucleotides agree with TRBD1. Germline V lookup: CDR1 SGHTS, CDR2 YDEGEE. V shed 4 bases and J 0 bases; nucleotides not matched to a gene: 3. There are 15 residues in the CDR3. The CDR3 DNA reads TGTGCCAGCAGCCGGGACAGGAACTCTGGAAACACCATATATTTT. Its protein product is CASSRDRNSGNTIYF.

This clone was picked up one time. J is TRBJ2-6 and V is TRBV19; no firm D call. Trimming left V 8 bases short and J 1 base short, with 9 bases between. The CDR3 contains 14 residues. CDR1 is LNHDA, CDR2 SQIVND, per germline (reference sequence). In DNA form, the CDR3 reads TGTGCCAGTTTAGGGCTTTCTGGGGCCAACGTCCTGACTTTC. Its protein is CASLGLSGANVLTF.

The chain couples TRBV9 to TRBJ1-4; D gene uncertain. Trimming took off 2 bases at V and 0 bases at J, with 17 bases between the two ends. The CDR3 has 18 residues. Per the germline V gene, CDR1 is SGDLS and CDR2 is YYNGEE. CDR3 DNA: TGTGCCAGCAGCGTTACCGATACCCCTGGAGCAACTAATGAAAAACTGTTTTTT. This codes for CASSVTDTPGATNEKLFF.

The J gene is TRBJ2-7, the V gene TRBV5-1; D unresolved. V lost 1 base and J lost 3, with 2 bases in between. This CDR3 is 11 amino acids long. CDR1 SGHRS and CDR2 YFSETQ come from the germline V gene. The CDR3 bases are TGCGCCAGCAGCTTGAACTACGAGCAGTACTTC. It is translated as CASSLNYEQYF.

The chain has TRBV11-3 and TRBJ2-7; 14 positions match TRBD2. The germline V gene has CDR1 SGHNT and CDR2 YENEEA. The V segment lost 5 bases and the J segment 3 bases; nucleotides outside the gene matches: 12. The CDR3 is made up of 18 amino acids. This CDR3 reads CASSPETSGRAEVYEQYV. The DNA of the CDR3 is TGTGCCAGCAGCCCAGAGACTAGCGGGAGGGCCGAGGTCTACGAGCAGTACGTC.

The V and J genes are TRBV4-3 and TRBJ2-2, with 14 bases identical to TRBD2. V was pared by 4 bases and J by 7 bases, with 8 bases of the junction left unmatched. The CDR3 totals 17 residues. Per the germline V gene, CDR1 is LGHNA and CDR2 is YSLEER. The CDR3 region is CASSLGTSGGRGGELFF. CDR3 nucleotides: TGCGCCAGCAGCCTGGGGACTAGCGGGGGCCGAGGCGGGGAGCTGTTTTTT.

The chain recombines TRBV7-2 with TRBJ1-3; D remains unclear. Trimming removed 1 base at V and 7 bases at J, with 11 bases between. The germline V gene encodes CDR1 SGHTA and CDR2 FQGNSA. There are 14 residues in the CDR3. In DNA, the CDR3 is TGTGCCAGCAGCTTAGTAGCTACGGGGAACACCATATATTTT. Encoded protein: CASSLVATGNTIYF.

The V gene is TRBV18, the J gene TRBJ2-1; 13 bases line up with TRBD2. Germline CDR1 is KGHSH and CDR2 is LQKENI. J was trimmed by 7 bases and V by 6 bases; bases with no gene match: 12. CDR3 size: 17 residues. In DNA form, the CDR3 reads TGTGCCAGCTCTCTTATACGGACTAGCGGGAGTGGGAATGAGCAGTTCTTC. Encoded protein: CASSLIRTSGSGNEQFF.

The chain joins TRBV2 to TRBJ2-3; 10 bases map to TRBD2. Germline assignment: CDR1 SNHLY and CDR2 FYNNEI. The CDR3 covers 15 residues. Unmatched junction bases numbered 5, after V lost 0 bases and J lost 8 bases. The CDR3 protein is CASSEASGGQGTQYF. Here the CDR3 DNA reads TGTGCCAGCAGTGAAGCTAGCGGGGGGCAGGGTACGCAGTATTTT.

The CDR3 nucleotides are TGTGCCAGCAGTTCCGAAGGTAGTCAGCCCCAGCATTTT. It codes for CASSSEGSQPQHF. The chain carries TRBV6-5 and TRBJ1-5, with D unresolved. The CDR3 length is 13 residues. Germline V gene data show CDR1 as MNHEY and CDR2 as SVGAGI. V gave up 4 bases and J gave up 6 bases, with 10 bases separating them.

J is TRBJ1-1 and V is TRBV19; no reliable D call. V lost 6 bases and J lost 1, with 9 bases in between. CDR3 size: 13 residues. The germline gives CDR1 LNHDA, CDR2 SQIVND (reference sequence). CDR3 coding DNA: TGTGCCAGTAGAGGACGCCAGAACACTGAAGCTTTCTTT. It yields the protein CASRGRQNTEAFF. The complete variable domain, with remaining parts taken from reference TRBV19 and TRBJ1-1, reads DGGITQSPKYLFRKEGQNVTLSCEQNLNHDAMYWYRQDPGQGLRLIYYSQIVNDFQKGDIAEGYSVSREKKESFPLTVTSAQKNPTAFYLCASRGRQNTEAFFGQGTRLTVV.

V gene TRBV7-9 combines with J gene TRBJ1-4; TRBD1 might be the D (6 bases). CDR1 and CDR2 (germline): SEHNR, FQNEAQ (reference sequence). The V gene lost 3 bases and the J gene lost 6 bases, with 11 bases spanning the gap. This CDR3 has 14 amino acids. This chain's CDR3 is CASSFRGAYEKLFF. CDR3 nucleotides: TGTGCCAGCAGCTTTCGGGGGGCTTATGAAAAACTGTTTTTT.

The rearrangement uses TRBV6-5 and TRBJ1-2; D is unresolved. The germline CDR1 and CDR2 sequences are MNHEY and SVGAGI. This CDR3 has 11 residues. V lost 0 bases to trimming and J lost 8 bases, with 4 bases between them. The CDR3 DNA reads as TGTGCCAGCAGTTACTCGCGAGGCTACACCTTC. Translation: CASSYSRGYTF.

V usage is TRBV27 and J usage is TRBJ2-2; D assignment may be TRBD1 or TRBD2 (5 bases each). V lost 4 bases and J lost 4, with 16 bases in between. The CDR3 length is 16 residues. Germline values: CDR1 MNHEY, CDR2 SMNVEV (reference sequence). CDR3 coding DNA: TGTGCCAGCAGTTCGCAGTCCCGGGACCCCACCGGGGAGCTGTTTTTT. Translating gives CASSSQSRDPTGELFF.

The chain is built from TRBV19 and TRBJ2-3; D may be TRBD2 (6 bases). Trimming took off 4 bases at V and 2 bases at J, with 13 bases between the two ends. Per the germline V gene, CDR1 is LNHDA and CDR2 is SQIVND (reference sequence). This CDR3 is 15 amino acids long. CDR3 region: CASSTERDFTDTQYF. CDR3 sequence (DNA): TGTGCCAGTAGTACTGAACGGGACTTCACAGATACGCAGTATTTT.